Shown below are 17 T cell receptor beta chains from a single sample sequenced in a study of T cell responses to AZD1222 COVID-19 vaccine. Sequenced by immunoSEQ multiplex PCR; TCRdb stores in-frame clones only, minus some. The sample records 150,000 to 200,000 clones, 90% being singletons. This specimen consisted of peripheral blood, obtained 28 days after the second dose of the MenACWY control vaccine. These TCRs come from an adult who received the MenACWY meningococcal vaccine as a control.

The chain is built from TRBV4-1 and TRBJ2-3; D might be TRBD2 (6 bases). The length of the CDR3 is 16 residues. Germline CDR1 and CDR2: MGHRA and YSYEKL. The germline V and J ends were trimmed by 3 bases and 5 bases, with 18 bases remaining between them. The CDR3 DNA follows: TGCGCCAGCAGCCACCCCAAGAGCGGGTCCGAAGATACGCAGTATTTT. Amino acid sequence: CASSHPKSGSEDTQYF.

The chain joins TRBV7-9 to TRBJ1-1; D possibly corresponds to TRBD1 (6 bases). This CDR3 has 17 amino acids. The germline V and J ends were trimmed by 5 bases and 0 bases, with 19 bases remaining between them. Germline V gives CDR1 SEHNR, CDR2 FQNEAQ (reference sequence). In DNA form, the CDR3 reads TGTGCCAGCAGCATAATACCGGGACAAGGAATGAACACTGAAGCTTTCTTT. Protein: CASSIIPGQGMNTEAFF.

This chain uses TRBV28 with TRBJ1-5; TRBD1 might be the D (6 bases). V shed 6 bases and J shed 2 bases, with 17 bases lying between them. This CDR3 spans 16 amino acids. Germline lookup yields CDR1 MDHEN and CDR2 SYDVKM. The CDR3 sequence is CASSYLQGGGNQPQHF. The DNA for the CDR3 is TGTGCCAGCAGCTATCTACAAGGGGGTGGCAATCAGCCCCAGCATTTT.

This chain connects TRBV4-2 to TRBJ1-4; the D gene is possibly TRBD1 (6 bases). The CDR3 runs to 16 residues. Per germline, CDR1 LGHNA and CDR2 YNFKEQ. V was clipped by 4 bases and J by 8 bases, with 20 bases between them. CDR3 nucleotides: TGTGCCAGCAGCCGAGGGGGTTGGACAGCCGACGAAAAACTGTTTTTT. It codes for CASSRGGWTADEKLFF.

The J gene is TRBJ2-2, the V gene TRBV5-4, with TRBD1 matching over 9 bases. The CDR3 loop spans 17 amino acids. Trimming took 0 bases from V and 6 from J; bases not matched to a gene: 9. Germline V gene lookup returns CDR1 SGHNT and CDR2 YYREEE (reference sequence). The CDR3 reads CASSLGPQGAPAGELFF. The CDR3, as DNA: TGTGCCAGCAGCTTGGGACCACAGGGGGCGCCCGCCGGGGAGCTGTTTTTT.

This clone was found once. The chain joins TRBV19 to TRBJ1-2, with D possibly being TRBD1 (5 bases). This CDR3 spans 13 amino acids. Germline lookup yields CDR1 LNHDA and CDR2 SQIVND (reference sequence). V was shortened by 4 bases and J by 3 bases, with 9 bases between the two germline ends. The CDR3 here is CASSTQGDYGYTF. Here the CDR3 DNA reads TGTGCCAGTAGTACCCAGGGTGACTATGGCTACACCTTC.

The V call is TRBV29-1, the J call TRBJ2-5, with TRBD1 matching over 7 bases. With V trimmed by 6 bases and J by 4 bases, 2 bases remained unmatched. The germline CDR1 and CDR2 sequences are SQVTM and ANQGSEA. The CDR3 contains 11 residues. The CDR3 reads CSVYRGETQYF. CDR3 nucleotide sequence: TGCAGCGTATACAGGGGAGAGACCCAGTACTTC.

This chain connects TRBV6-5 to TRBJ2-2; D gene unclear. The CDR3 spans 12 residues. Trimming left V 5 bases short and J 4 bases short, with 5 bases between. Germline CDR1 is MNHEY and CDR2 is SVGAGI. The CDR3 bases are TGTGCCAGCAGTACTGGCACCGGGGAGCTGTTTTTT. It yields the protein CASSTGTGELFF.

This clone was picked up one time. The V gene is TRBV4-1, the J gene TRBJ1-3; D not resolved. Per the germline V gene, CDR1 is MGHRA and CDR2 is YSYEKL. Trimming stripped 3 bases from V and 0 bases from J, with 12 bases between. The CDR3 totals 16 residues. The CDR3, as DNA: TGCGCCAGCAGCCAGGCGGCGGGTAGCTCTGGAAACACCATATATTTT. Translating it yields CASSQAAGSSGNTIYF.

The rearrangement links TRBV19 to TRBJ1-5; D gene unclear. There are 13 residues in the CDR3. Germline lookup yields CDR1 LNHDA and CDR2 SQIVND (reference sequence). Trimming left V 0 bases short and J 6 bases short, with 6 bases between. The CDR3: CASSIDEGQPQHF. Written as DNA, the CDR3 is TGTGCCAGTAGTATAGATGAGGGTCAGCCCCAGCATTTT.

This sequence joins TRBV9 and TRBJ2-3, with D perhaps given as TRBD1 or TRBD2 (5 bases each). This CDR3 comprises 14 residues. With 0 bases removed from V and 5 bases from J, the gap between germline ends came to 10 bases. Germline-derived CDR1 and CDR2 are SGDLS and YYNGEE. In DNA form, the CDR3 reads TGTGCCAGCAGCGTAGGAGGGGTCCAAGATACGCAGTATTTT. Translated, it gives CASSVGGVQDTQYF.

The genes are TRBV5-1 and TRBJ2-2, with 7 positions matching TRBD1. The CDR3 is 14 amino acids. Per the germline V gene, CDR1 is SGHRS and CDR2 is YFSETQ. The V and J ends lost 0 bases and 4 bases, in that order; junction bases with no gene match: 0. The CDR3 region has the DNA TGCGCCAGCAGCTTGGCAGGGGGCACCGGGGAGCTGTTTTTT. This sequence encodes CASSLAGGTGELFF.

This chain connects TRBV7-8 to TRBJ2-7; D not resolved. Germline CDR1 reads SGHVS; CDR2 reads FQNEAQ. The CDR3 sequence is 15 residues long. V lost 0 bases and J 0 bases, leaving 9 bases between the germline ends. The CDR3 DNA follows: TGTGCCAGCAGCTTAGCATCGGCAGGCTCCTACGAGCAGTACTTC. Its protein product is CASSLASAGSYEQYF.

The rearrangement uses TRBV29-1 and TRBJ1-2; 8 bases fit TRBD1. This CDR3 has 13 residues. Trimming at V came to 3 bases and at J to 7 bases, leaving 7 bases not matched to a gene. Germline lookup yields CDR1 SQVTM and CDR2 ANQGSEA. The CDR3 coding sequence is TGCAGCGTTGACATTACAGGGGGGCTTGGCTACACCTTC. The encoded protein is CSVDITGGLGYTF. The complete variable domain, with remaining parts taken from reference TRBV29-1 and TRBJ1-2, reads SAVISQKPSRDICQRGTSLTIQCQVDSQVTMMFWYRQQPGQSLTLIATANQGSEATYESGFVIDKFPISRPNLTFSTLTVSNMSPEDSSIYLCSVDITGGLGYTFGSGTRLTVV.

The gene calls are TRBV3-1 (or the pseudogene TRBV3-2) and TRBJ2-7; 10 nucleotides match TRBD2. Germline CDR1 LGHDT, CDR2 YNNKEL (reference sequence). CDR3 length: 18 amino acids. V trimming: 6 bases; J trimming: 5 bases; junction bases outside the gene matches: 19. This chain's CDR3 is CASRGPQGLAFPLHEQYF. The CDR3 DNA reads as TGTGCCAGCAGGGGACCGCAGGGACTAGCGTTCCCTCTCCACGAGCAGTACTTC.

On this clone itself: The junction differs from germline at one of its ends, possibly a read error. The V gene is TRBV14, the J gene TRBJ1-1; no clear D. There are 12 residues in the CDR3. Germline assignment: CDR1 SGHDN and CDR2 FVKESK. CDR3 protein: CASSQDMRVGVF. DNA for the CDR3: TGTGCCAGCAGCCAAGATATGCGGGTAGGAGTCTTT.

This clone was observed a few times. The chain uses TRBV30 and TRBJ1-4, with D uncertain. Germline CDR1 is GTSNPN and CDR2 is SVGIG (reference sequence). There are 13 residues in the CDR3. Trimming left V 0 bases short and J 5 bases short, with 7 bases between. In DNA form, the CDR3 reads TGTGCCTGGAGTGTAACAGAGAATGAAAAACTGTTTTTT. It yields the protein CAWSVTENEKLFF.